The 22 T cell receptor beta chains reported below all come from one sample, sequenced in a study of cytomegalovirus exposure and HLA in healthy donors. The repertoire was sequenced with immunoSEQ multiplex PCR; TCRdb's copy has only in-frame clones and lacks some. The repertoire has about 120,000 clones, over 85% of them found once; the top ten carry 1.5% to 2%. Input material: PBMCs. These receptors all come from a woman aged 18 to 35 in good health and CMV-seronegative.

The CDR3 loop reads CAWSVDRQPQETQYF. For the CDR3, the DNA is TGTGCCTGGAGTGTAGATCGACAGCCCCAAGAGACCCAGTACTTC. The chain employs TRBV30 and TRBJ2-5, with a possible D match to TRBD1 (5 bases). CDR1 GTSNPN and CDR2 SVGIG come from the germline V gene (reference sequence). The CDR3 is 15 residues long. Trimming cost V 0 bases and J 1 base, with 12 bases left between them.

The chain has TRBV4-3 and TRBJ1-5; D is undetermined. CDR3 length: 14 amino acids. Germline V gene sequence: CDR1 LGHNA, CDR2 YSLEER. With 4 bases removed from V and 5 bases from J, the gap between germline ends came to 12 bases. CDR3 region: CASSPTVTHQPQHF. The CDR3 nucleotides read TGCGCCAGCAGCCCGACGGTGACTCATCAGCCCCAGCATTTT.

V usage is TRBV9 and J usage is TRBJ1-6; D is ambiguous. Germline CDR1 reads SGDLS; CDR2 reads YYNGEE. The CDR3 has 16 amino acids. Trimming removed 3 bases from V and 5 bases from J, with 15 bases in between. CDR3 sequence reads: CASSGFETADNSPLHF. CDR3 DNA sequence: TGTGCCAGCAGCGGCTTTGAAACAGCGGATAATTCACCCCTCCACTTT.

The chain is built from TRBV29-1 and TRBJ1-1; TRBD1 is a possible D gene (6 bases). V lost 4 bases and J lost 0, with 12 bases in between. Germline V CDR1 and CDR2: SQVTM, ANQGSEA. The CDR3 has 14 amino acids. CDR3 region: CSVAVDRMNTEAFF. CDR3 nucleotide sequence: TGCAGCGTTGCTGTCGACAGGATGAACACTGAAGCTTTCTTT.

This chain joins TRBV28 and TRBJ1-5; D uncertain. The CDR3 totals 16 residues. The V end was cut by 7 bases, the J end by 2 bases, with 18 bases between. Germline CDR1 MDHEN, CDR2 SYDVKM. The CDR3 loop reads CASTTRWQRGNQPQHF. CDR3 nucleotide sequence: TGTGCCAGCACCACCAGGTGGCAGAGGGGCAATCAGCCCCAGCATTTT.

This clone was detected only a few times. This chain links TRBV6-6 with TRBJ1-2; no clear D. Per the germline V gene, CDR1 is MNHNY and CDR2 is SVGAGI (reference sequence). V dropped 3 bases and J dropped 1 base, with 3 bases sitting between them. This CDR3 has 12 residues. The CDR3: CASSYHNYGYTF. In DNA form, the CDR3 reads TGTGCCAGCAGTTATCATAACTATGGCTACACCTTC.

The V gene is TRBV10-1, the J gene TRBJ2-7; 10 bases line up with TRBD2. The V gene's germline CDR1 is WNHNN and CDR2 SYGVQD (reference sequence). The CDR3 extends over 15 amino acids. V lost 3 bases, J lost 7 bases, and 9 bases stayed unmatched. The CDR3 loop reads CASSEDPSGSGEQYF. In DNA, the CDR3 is TGCGCCAGCAGTGAAGACCCTAGCGGGAGTGGAGAGCAGTACTTC.

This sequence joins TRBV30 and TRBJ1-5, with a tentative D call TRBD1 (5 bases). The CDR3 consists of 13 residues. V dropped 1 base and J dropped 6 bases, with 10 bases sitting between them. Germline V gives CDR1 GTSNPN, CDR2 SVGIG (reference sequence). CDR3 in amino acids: CAWSAGLSQPQHF. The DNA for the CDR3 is TGTGCCTGGAGTGCGGGACTCTCTCAGCCCCAGCATTTT.

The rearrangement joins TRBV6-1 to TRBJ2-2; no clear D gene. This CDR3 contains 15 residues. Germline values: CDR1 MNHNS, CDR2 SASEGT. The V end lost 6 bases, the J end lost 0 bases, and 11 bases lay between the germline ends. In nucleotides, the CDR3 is TGTGCCAGCAGATCAGGTTACGCGAACACCGGGGAGCTGTTTTTT. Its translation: CASRSGYANTGELFF.

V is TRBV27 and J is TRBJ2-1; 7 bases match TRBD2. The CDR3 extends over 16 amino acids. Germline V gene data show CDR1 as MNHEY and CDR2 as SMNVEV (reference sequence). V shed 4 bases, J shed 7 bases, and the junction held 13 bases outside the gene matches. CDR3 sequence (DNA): TGTGCCAGCAGTTCCGGCGGGAGTCCCCTTGTGAATGAGCAGTTCTTC. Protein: CASSSGGSPLVNEQFF.

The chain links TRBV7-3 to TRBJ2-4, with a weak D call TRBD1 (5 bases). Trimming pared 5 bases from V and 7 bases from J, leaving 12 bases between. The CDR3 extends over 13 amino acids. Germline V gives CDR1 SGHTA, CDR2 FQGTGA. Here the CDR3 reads CASSVVKGNIQYF. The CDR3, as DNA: TGTGCCAGCAGCGTTGTCAAGGGGAACATTCAGTACTTC.

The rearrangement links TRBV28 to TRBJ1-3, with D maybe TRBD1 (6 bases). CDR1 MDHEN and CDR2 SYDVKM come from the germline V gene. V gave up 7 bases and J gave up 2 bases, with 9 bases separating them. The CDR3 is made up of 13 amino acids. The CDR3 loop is CASMRTAGNTIYF. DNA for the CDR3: TGTGCCAGCATGAGGACAGCTGGAAACACCATATATTTT.

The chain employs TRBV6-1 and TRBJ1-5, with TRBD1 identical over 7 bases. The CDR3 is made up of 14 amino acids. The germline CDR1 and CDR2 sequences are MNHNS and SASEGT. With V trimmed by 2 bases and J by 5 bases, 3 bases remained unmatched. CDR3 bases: TGTGCCAGCAGTGAAACTCAGGGGGATCAGCCCCAGCATTTT. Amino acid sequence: CASSETQGDQPQHF.

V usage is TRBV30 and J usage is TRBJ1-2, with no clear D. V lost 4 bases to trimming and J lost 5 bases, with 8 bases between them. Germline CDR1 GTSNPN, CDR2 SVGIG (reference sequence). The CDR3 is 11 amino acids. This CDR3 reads CAWTSSYGYTF. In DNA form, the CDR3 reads TGTGCCTGGACCTCCTCGTATGGCTACACCTTC.

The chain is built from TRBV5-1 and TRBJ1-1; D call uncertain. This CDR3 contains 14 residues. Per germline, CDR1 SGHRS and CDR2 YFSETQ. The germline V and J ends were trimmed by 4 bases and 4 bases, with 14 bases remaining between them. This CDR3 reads CASSDGIFGTEAFF. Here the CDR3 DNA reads TGCGCCAGCAGCGACGGGATTTTCGGCACTGAAGCTTTCTTT.

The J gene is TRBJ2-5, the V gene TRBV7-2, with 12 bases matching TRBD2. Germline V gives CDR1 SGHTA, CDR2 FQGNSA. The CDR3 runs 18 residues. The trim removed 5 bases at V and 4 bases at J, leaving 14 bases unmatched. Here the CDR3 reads CASSQAGLAGGRRETQYF. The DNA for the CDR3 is TGTGCCAGCAGCCAGGCGGGGCTAGCGGGAGGGCGGCGAGAGACCCAGTACTTC.

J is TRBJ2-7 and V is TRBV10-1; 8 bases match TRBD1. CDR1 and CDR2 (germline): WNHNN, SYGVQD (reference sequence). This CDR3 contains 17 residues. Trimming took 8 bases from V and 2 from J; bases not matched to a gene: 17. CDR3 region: CASDSLCRDRRTYEQYF. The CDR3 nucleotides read TGCGCCAGCGATTCCTTGTGCCGGGACAGGAGAACCTACGAGCAGTACTTC.

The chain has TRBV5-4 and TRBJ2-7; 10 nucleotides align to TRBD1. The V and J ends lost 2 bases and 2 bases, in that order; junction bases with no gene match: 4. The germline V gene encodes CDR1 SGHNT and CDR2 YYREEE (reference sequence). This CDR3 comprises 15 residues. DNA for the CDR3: TGTGCCAGCAGCTTCCGGGACAGGGGTCCCTACGAGCAGTACTTC. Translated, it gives CASSFRDRGPYEQYF.

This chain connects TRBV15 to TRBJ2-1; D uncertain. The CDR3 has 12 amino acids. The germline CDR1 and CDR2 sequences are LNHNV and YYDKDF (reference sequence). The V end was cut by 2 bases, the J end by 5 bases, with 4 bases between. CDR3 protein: CATSRHNNEQFF. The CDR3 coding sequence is TGTGCCACCAGCAGACACAACAATGAGCAGTTCTTC.

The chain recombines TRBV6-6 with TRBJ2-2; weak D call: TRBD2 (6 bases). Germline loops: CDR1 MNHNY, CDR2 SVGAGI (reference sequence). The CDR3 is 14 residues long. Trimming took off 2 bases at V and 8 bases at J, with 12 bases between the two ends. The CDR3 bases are TGTGCCAGCAGTTACCTTGTGGCGGGGGGGGAGCTGTTTTTT. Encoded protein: CASSYLVAGGELFF.

The CDR3 is CASSQDYSPEQYF. CDR3 coding DNA: TGCGCCAGCAGCCAAGATTACAGCCCTGAGCAGTACTTC. V gene TRBV4-1 combines with J gene TRBJ2-7; D remains ambiguous. The V and J ends lost 0 bases and 7 bases respectively, with 10 bases between them. CDR1 and CDR2 (germline): MGHRA, YSYEKL. The length of the CDR3 is 13 residues.

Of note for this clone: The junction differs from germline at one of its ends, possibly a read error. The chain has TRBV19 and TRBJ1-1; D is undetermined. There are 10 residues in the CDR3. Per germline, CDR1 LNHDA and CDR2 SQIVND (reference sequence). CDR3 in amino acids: CASRDTVAFF. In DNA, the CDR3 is TGTGCCAGTAGAGACACTGTAGCTTTCTTT.